This T cell receptor beta chain derives from a study of shared clonotypes between healthy human individuals. The study enrolled healthy HIV-negative adults without recent acute infections or vaccinations as donors. This clone showed up many times. Libraries were prepared by immunoSEQ multiplex PCR; TCRdb keeps only in-frame clonotypes and omits some of them. The data hold approximately 120,000 clones, with 68% observed a single time. Trimming pared 2 bases from V and 2 bases from J, leaving 11 bases between. The CDR3 loop spans 15 amino acids. Germline CDR1 is MDHEN and CDR2 is SYDVKM. The source material was memory CD8+ T cells sorted from blood. The subset: CD45RO+ cells pooled with CCR7-negative TemRA cells. The J gene is TRBJ2-3, the V gene TRBV28, with D perhaps given as TRBD1 or TRBD2 (5 bases each). The sequence was collected from a woman under 40 in good health. The CDR3 sequence: CASSLGGGDTDTQYF. For the CDR3, the DNA is TGTGCCAGCAGTTTAGGTGGGGGTGACACAGATACGCAGTATTTT.